These 19 T cell receptor beta chains were sequenced from one sample in a study of T cell repertoires in cytomegalovirus infection. TCRdb used MiXCR to reprocess the reads, holding one entry per CDR3 protein. The sample lists around 770,000 distinct CDR3 sequences; under 35% were seen once. Their specific antigens are unknown. The sequences come from cultured CD8+ T cells from PBMCs, collected from culture after CMV antigen stimulation. The receptor source for this set is a human donor in good health (CMV status not recorded). Some clones in this sample may be carry-over from other donors' samples.

About this clonotype itself: A much more abundant neighbour one base away suggests this may be a read error. In nucleotides, the CDR3 is TGTGCCAGCAGTTTTGTTGCGGATGAGGGGTCACCCCTCCACTTT. Its protein is CASSFVADEGSPLHF. The gene calls are TRBV12-3 or TRBV12-4 and TRBJ1-6, with a weak D call TRBD1 (5 bases). This CDR3 spans 15 amino acids. V was clipped by 3 bases and J by 10 bases, with 16 bases between them.

The rearrangement links TRBV6-5 to TRBJ2-3, with 8 bases aligning to TRBD2. Losses at the gene ends were 0 bases for V and 4 bases for J; bases not matched to a gene: 9. The CDR3 runs 17 residues. CDR1 and CDR2 (germline): MNHEY, SVGAGI. As DNA, the CDR3 is TGTGCCAGCAGTTACTCGGTCGGGGGGGCTTTTGCAGATACGCAGTATTTT. Translating gives CASSYSVGGAFADTQYF.

The J gene is TRBJ1-1, the V gene TRBV27; D perhaps matches TRBD1 (5 bases). The V and J ends lost 2 bases and 5 bases respectively, with 15 bases between them. From germline, CDR1 is MNHEY and CDR2 SMNVEV (reference sequence). CDR3 length: 15 amino acids. For the CDR3, the DNA is TGTGCCAGCAGTTTAATCGGCGGGGGAAGGACTGAAGCTTTCTTT. Its protein product is CASSLIGGGRTEAFF.

This clonotype has more than one count but fewer than ten. The chain uses TRBV4-1 and TRBJ1-5; no clear D gene. The V end lost 0 bases, the J end lost 5 bases, and 11 bases lay between the germline ends. There are 15 residues in the CDR3. Germline loops: CDR1 MGHRA, CDR2 YSYEKL. CDR3 coding DNA: TGCGCCAGCAGCCAAGATAACGGCGGTTATCAGCCCCAGCATTTT. Translation gives CASSQDNGGYQPQHF.

This clonotype was observed a handful of times. The chain employs TRBV2 and TRBJ2-1; 12 bases fit TRBD2. V dropped 2 bases and J dropped 2; count of bases not matched to a gene: 7. The CDR3 totals 18 residues. Germline V CDR1 and CDR2: SNHLY, FYNNEI. This chain's CDR3 is CASSESLAGGSPYNEQFF. The CDR3 nucleotides read TGTGCCAGCAGTGAAAGTCTAGCGGGGGGGTCCCCCTACAATGAGCAGTTCTTC.

The V call is TRBV5-6, the J call TRBJ2-2; D remains unclear. Germline V gene sequence: CDR1 SGHDT, CDR2 YYEEEE. The V and J ends lost 0 bases and 4 bases respectively, with 13 bases between them. This CDR3 contains 16 residues. CDR3 residues: CASSLAVQGGTGELFF. The CDR3 region has the DNA TGTGCCAGCAGCTTGGCCGTTCAAGGTGGCACCGGGGAGCTGTTTTTT.

V gene TRBV6-2 or TRBV6-3 combines with J gene TRBJ1-5; D perhaps matches TRBD1 (5 bases). V lost 8 bases to trimming and J lost 0 bases, with 11 bases between them. CDR3 length: 14 residues. The V gene's germline CDR1 is MNHEY and CDR2 SVGEGT. The CDR3: CASGAPYSNQPQHF. CDR3 nucleotide sequence: TGTGCCAGCGGGGCACCCTATAGCAATCAGCCCCAGCATTTT.

V and J are TRBV24-1 and TRBJ2-1, with TRBD2 matching over 11 bases. Unmatched junction bases numbered 11, after V lost 3 bases and J lost 5 bases. The CDR3 covers 18 residues. The germline V gene encodes CDR1 KGHDR and CDR2 SFDVKD. CDR3 loop: CATSDARVSGGAHNEQFF. The CDR3 bases are TGTGCCACCAGTGATGCCCGGGTTAGCGGGGGGGCCCACAATGAGCAGTTCTTC.

This chain links TRBV7-9 with TRBJ1-2, with a weak D call TRBD1 (5 bases). The germline gives CDR1 SEHNR, CDR2 FQNEAQ (reference sequence). This CDR3 is 15 amino acids long. V was cut by 7 bases and J by 3 bases, with 18 bases left in between. CDR3 bases: TGTGCCAGCACCGGGGGGGAGTCTCCCTACTATGGCTACACCTTC. Protein sequence: CASTGGESPYYGYTF. Full variable domain (rest looked up from reference TRBV7-9 and TRBJ1-2): DTGVSQNPRHKITKRGQNVTFRCDPISEHNRLYWYRQTLGQGPEFLTYFQNEAQLEKSRLLSDRFSAERPKGSFSTLEIQRTEQGDSAMYLCASTGGESPYYGYTFGSGTRLTVV.

V gene TRBV6-2 or TRBV6-3 combines with J gene TRBJ1-1; D call uncertain. The V gene lost 2 bases and the J gene lost 4 bases, with 14 bases spanning the gap. The CDR3 is 15 residues long. CDR1 is MNHEY, CDR2 SVGEGT, per germline. The CDR3 DNA reads as TGTGCCAGCAGTTACAAGGGAATACCCCTCACTGAAGCTTTCTTT. Translation: CASSYKGIPLTEAFF.

The rearrangement links TRBV7-6 to TRBJ2-3; TRBD2 matches 8 bases. Unmatched junction bases numbered 10, after V lost 4 bases and J lost 1 base. This CDR3 contains 17 residues. Looked up from germline, CDR1 is SGHVS and CDR2 is FNYEAQ. Here the CDR3 reads CASSSFVGAGGTDTQYF. In nucleotides, the CDR3 is TGTGCCAGCAGCTCCTTCGTGGGAGCGGGGGGCACAGATACGCAGTATTTT.

The rearrangement joins TRBV7-9 to TRBJ1-2; TRBD1 matches at 9 bases. In germline, CDR1 is SEHNR, CDR2 FQNEAQ (reference sequence). This CDR3 is 15 amino acids long. Germline trimming cut 5 bases from V and 3 bases from J; bases unmatched to any gene: 7. The CDR3 DNA reads TGTGCCAGCAGCCAATTTGACAGGGGGGACTATGGCTACACCTTC. Encoded protein: CASSQFDRGDYGYTF.

The rearrangement uses TRBV12-3 or TRBV12-4 and TRBJ2-3; 8 bases are shared with TRBD2. CDR3 size: 16 residues. J gave up 2 bases and V 5 bases, and 9 bases lay outside the gene matches. This chain's CDR3 is CASSPLTGGDTDTQYF. DNA of the CDR3: TGTGCCAGCAGTCCCCTCACGGGGGGGGACACAGATACGCAGTATTTT.

This clonotype has at least ten counts. A read error may account for a junction end that differs from germline. The chain is built from TRBV7-6 and TRBJ2-1; 9 bases agree with TRBD2. The germline V gene encodes CDR1 SGHVS and CDR2 FNYEAQ. CDR3 length: 14 residues. The CDR3 DNA reads TGTGCTAGCAGCTTAGCGGGGGCTTACAATGAGCAGTTCTTC. Translated: CASSLAGAYNEQFF. Together with reference TRBV7-6 and TRBJ2-1, the CDR3 gives the full variable domain: GAGVSQSPRYKVTKRGQDVALRCDPISGHVSLYWYRQALGQGPEFLTYFNYEAQQDKSGLPNDRFSAERPEGSISTLTIQRTEQRDSAMYRCASSLAGAYNEQFFGPGTRLTVL.

This clonotype has a handful of counts. The gene calls are TRBV7-2 and TRBJ1-4; the match to TRBD1 covers 7 bases. After removal of 3 bases from V and 8 bases from J, the junction contained 9 bases not matched to a gene. Per the germline V gene, CDR1 is SGHTA and CDR2 is FQGNSA. The CDR3 has 15 residues. The CDR3, as DNA: TGTGCCAGCAGCTTCAAGAGGGGGCTGAGAGAAAAACTGTTTTTT. Translation gives CASSFKRGLREKLFF.

The V and J genes are TRBV13 and TRBJ2-1, with 10 nucleotides matching TRBD2. There are 16 residues in the CDR3. V lost 5 bases and J lost 8; bases outside the gene matches: 12. The germline V gene encodes CDR1 PRHDT and CDR2 FYEKMQ (reference sequence). CDR3 nucleotide sequence: TGTGCCAGCAGCGGCGGAACCGGGACTAGCGTCTATGAGCAGTTCTTC. Protein product: CASSGGTGTSVYEQFF. The full variable domain, completed using reference TRBV13 and TRBJ2-1, is AAGVIQSPRHLIKEKRETATLKCYPIPRHDTVYWYQQGPGQDPQFLISFYEKMQSDKGSIPDRFSAQQFSDYHSELNMSSLELGDSALYFCASSGGTGTSVYEQFFGPGTRLTVL.

The CDR3 nucleotides are TGCGCCAGCAGTTCAGGGACCTGGCAGCCCCAGCATTTT. Its translation: CASSSGTWQPQHF. The rearrangement joins TRBV10-2 to TRBJ1-5, with a tentative D call TRBD1 (5 bases). The ends were cut back, 5 bases at V and 7 bases at J, with 12 bases in the middle. This CDR3 region has 13 residues. The germline gives CDR1 WSHSY, CDR2 SAAADI.

This clonotype was counted only a few times. The CDR3, as DNA: TGTGCCACCTCCCAGGACACCGGGGAGCTGTTTTTT. This gives the protein CATSQDTGELFF. The rearrangement joins TRBV7-9 to TRBJ2-2; no firm D call. V gave up 10 bases and J gave up 3 bases, with 9 bases separating them. The CDR3 sequence is 12 residues long. Germline loops: CDR1 SEHNR, CDR2 FQNEAQ (reference sequence).

This clonotype was detected a few times. This chain links TRBV6-6 with TRBJ1-1; no clear D. The V gene lost 5 bases and the J gene lost 0 bases, with 13 bases spanning the gap. Germline assignment: CDR1 MNHNY and CDR2 SVGAGI (reference sequence). CDR3 length equals 15 residues. CDR3 in amino acids: CASSVDTSLNTEAFF. The DNA for the CDR3 is TGTGCCAGCAGTGTTGATACCTCCTTGAACACTGAAGCTTTCTTT.